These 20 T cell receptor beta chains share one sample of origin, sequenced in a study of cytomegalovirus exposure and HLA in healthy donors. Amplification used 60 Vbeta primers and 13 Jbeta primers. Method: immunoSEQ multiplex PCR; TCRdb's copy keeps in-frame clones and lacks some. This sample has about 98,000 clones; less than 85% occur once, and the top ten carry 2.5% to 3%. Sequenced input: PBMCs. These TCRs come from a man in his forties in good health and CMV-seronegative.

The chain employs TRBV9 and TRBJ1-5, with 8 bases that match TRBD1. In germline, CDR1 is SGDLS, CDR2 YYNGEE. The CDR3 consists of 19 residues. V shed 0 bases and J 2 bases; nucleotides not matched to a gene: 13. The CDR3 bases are TGTGCCAGCAGCGTAGTCCGCGTGTGCCAGGGGGCTTGCAATCAGCCCCAGCATTTT. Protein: CASSVVRVCQGACNQPQHF.

CDR3 region: CASSESRVFYEQYF. CDR3 coding DNA: TGCGCCAGCAGTGAGTCCCGGGTTTTCTACGAGCAGTACTTC. The rearrangement uses TRBV10-2 and TRBJ2-7; D is unresolved. Germline V CDR1 and CDR2: WSHSY, SAAADI. The V and J ends lost 0 bases and 3 bases respectively, with 9 bases between them. This CDR3 is 14 amino acids long.

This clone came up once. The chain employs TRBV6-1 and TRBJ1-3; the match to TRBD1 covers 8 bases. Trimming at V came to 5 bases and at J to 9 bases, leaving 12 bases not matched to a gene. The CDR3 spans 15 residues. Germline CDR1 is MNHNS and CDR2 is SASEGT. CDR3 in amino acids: CASSSGTGRGPTIYF. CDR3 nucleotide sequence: TGTGCCAGCAGTTCCGGGACAGGACGGGGACCCACCATATATTTT.

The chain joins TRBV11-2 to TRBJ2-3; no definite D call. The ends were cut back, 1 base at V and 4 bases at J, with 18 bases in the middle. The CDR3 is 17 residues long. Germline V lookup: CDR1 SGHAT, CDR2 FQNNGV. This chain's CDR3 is CASSLVYGPSVADTQYF. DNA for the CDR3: TGTGCCAGCAGCTTAGTATATGGGCCCTCGGTCGCAGATACGCAGTATTTT.

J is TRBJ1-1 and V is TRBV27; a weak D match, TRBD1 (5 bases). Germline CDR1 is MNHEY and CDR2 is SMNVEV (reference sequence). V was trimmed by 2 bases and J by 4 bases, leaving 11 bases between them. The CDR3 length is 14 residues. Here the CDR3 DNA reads TGTGCCAGCAGTTTAGAGGCCGGGGGCACTGAAGCTTTCTTT. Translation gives CASSLEAGGTEAFF.

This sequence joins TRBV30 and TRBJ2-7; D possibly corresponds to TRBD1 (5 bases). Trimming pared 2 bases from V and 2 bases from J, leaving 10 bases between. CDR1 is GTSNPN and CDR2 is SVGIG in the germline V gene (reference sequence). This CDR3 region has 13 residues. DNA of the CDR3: TGTGCCTGGAGTACAGGTAGACCCTACGAGCAGTACTTC. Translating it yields CAWSTGRPYEQYF.

This CDR3 is CASSISTGFQNSGANVLTF. CDR3 coding DNA: TGTGCCAGTAGTATATCCACAGGGTTCCAAAACTCTGGGGCCAACGTCCTGACTTTC. This chain uses TRBV19 with TRBJ2-6; possible D gene TRBD1, 6 bases. Germline assignment: CDR1 LNHDA and CDR2 SQIVND (reference sequence). Trimming cost V 2 bases and J 0 bases, with 17 bases left between them. The CDR3 runs to 19 residues.

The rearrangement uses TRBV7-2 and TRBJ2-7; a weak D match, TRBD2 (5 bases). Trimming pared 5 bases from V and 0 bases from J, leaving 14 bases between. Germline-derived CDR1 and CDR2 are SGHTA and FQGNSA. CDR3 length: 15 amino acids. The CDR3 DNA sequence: TGTGCCAGCAGCCAACAGACGGGGAGCTCCTACGAGCAGTACTTC. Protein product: CASSQQTGSSYEQYF.

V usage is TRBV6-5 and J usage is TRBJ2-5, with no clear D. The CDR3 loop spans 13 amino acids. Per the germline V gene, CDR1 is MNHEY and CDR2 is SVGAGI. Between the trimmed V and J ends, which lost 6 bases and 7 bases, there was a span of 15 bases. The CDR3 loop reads CASSPVISGTQYF. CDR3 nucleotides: TGTGCCAGCAGCCCCGTGATTTCGGGGACCCAGTACTTC.

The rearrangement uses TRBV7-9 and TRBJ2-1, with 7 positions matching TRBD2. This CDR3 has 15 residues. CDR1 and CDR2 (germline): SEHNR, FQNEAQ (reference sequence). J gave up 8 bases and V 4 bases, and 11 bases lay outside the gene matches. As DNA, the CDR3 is TGTGCCAGCAGCTCCCAGCGGGATGGGAGAGATGAGCAGTTCTTC. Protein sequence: CASSSQRDGRDEQFF.

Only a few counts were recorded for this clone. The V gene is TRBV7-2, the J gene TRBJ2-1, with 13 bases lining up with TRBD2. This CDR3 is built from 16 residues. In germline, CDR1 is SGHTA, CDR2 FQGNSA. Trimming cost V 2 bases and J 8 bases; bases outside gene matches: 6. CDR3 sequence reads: CASSLRLAGGEDEQFF. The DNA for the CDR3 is TGTGCCAGCAGCTTAAGACTAGCGGGGGGAGAGGATGAGCAGTTCTTC.

CDR3 protein: CASSELVGAEGYTF. Here the CDR3 DNA reads TGTGCCAGCAGTGAATTGGTGGGGGCGGAAGGCTACACCTTC. The chain recombines TRBV2 with TRBJ1-2; TRBD1 might be the D (6 bases). This CDR3 is 14 amino acids long. V lost 2 bases to trimming and J lost 8 bases, with 15 bases between them. The germline V gene encodes CDR1 SNHLY and CDR2 FYNNEI.

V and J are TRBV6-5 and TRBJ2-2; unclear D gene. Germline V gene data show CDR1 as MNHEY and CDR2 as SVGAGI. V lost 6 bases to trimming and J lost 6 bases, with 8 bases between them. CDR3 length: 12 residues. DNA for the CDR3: TGTGCCAGCAGGCGATTCCCCGGGGAGCTGTTTTTT. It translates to CASRRFPGELFF.

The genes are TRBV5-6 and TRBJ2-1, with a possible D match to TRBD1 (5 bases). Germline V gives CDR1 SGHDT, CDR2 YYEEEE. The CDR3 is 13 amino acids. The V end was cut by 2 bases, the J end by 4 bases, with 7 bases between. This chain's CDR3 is CASSFRQYNEQFF. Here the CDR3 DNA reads TGTGCCAGCAGCTTCAGACAGTACAATGAGCAGTTCTTC.

The CDR3 DNA is TGTGCCAGCAGCCCACCGGTACAGGGCGGTGGTGGCTACACCTTC. This codes for CASSPPVQGGGGYTF. The J gene is TRBJ1-2, the V gene TRBV7-9; D may be TRBD1 (6 bases). Trimming left V 5 bases short and J 7 bases short, with 20 bases between. The CDR3 is 15 residues long. CDR1 and CDR2 from the germline V gene are SEHNR and FQNEAQ (reference sequence).

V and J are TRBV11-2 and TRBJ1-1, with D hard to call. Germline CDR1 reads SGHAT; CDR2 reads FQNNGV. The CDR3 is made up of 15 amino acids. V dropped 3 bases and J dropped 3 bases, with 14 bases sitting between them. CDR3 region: CASSFSAGGDTEAFF. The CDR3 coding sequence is TGTGCCAGCAGCTTCTCAGCAGGAGGCGACACTGAAGCTTTCTTT.

The CDR3 sequence is CASSPQGTYEQYF. Written as DNA, the CDR3 is TGTGCCAGCTCACCTCAGGGCACCTACGAGCAGTACTTC. V is TRBV18 and J is TRBJ2-7, with D possibly TRBD1 on 5 matching bases. Trimming stripped 3 bases from V and 2 bases from J, with 8 bases between. This CDR3 is 13 amino acids long. The germline CDR1 and CDR2 sequences are KGHSH and LQKENI.

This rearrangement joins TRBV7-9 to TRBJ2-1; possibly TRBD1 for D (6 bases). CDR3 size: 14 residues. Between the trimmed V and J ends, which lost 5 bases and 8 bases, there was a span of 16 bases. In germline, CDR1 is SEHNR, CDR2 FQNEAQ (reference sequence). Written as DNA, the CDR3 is TGTGCCAGCAGCCTTCGACAGGCAGTGGATGAGCAGTTCTTC. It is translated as CASSLRQAVDEQFF.

The CDR3: CASSLYSVGTGVAKNIQYF. CDR3 DNA: TGTGCCAGCAGTTTATACTCCGTGGGGACAGGGGTTGCCAAAAACATTCAGTACTTC. V gene TRBV27 combines with J gene TRBJ2-4, with TRBD1 matching 10 bases. This CDR3 region has 19 residues. CDR1 MNHEY and CDR2 SMNVEV come from the germline V gene (reference sequence). J was trimmed by 1 base and V by 1 base; bases with no gene match: 10.

CDR3 DNA: TGTGCCAGCAGCTTAATGGCAGGGGAGAATCAGCCCCAGCATTTT. This codes for CASSLMAGENQPQHF. The chain carries TRBV7-9 and TRBJ1-5; TRBD1 might be the D (6 bases). Per the germline V gene, CDR1 is SEHNR and CDR2 is FQNEAQ (reference sequence). The germline V and J ends were trimmed by 2 bases and 4 bases, with 12 bases remaining between them. The CDR3 is 15 residues long.